This note documents a single TCR beta chain sequence. This entry is derived from a study of blood T cells in healthy people across ages. This CDR3 has 16 amino acids. Trimming stripped 2 bases from V and 4 bases from J, with 17 bases between. The germline V gene has CDR1 MNHEY and CDR2 SVGEGT. The authors ran a second PCR of about 7 to 12 cycles using a sample-barcoded 5' primer and a J-beta primer mix. Researchers report that a template-switch adaptor with 12 random nucleotides tagged each cDNA molecule. TCRdb analysed the 5' RACE reads with MiXCR anew, one entry per CDR3 protein. The sample holds around 520,000 distinct CDR3 sequences, about 26% seen once. These data also formed part of another study, on T cells of mothers and their children. That investigation notes: With unrelated pairs as the comparison, related mother-child pairs had a slightly higher overlap that was not significant.

The material sequenced was blood. The receptor was derived from a boy between 2 and 10 years old in good health. The chain has TRBV6-2 or TRBV6-3 and TRBJ1-1, with D tentatively TRBD1 (5 bases). The DNA for the CDR3 is TGTGCCAGCAGTTACCCGTTGGGGGATCTTGGCACTGAAGCTTTCTTT. It translates to CASSYPLGDLGTEAFF.